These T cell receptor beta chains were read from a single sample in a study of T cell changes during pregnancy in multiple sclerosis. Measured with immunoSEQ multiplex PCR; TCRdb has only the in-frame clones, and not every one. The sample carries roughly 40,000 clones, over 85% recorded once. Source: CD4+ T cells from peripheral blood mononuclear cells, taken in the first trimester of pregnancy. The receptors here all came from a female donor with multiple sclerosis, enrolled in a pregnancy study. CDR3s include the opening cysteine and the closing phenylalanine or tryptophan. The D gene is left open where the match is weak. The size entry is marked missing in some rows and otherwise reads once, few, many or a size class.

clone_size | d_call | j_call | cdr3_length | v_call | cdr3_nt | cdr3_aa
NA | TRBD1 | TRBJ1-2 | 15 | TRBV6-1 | TGTGCCAGCAGTTTACGGGACAGGGGAAGCGATGGCTACACCTTC | CASSLRDRGSDGYTF
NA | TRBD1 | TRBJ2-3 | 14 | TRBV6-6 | TGTGCCAGCTCATTACCAGGGGGAACAGATACGCAGTATTTT | CASSLPGGTDTQYF
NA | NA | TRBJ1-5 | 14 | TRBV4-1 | TGCGCCAGCAGCAAAGAAATCCGAGGTCAGCCCCAGCATTTT | CASSKEIRGQPQHF
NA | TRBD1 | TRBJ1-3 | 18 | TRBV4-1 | TGCGCCAGCAGCACAAGCGCAGGGGGCGCGATATCTGGAAACACCATATATTTT | CASSTSAGGAISGNTIYF
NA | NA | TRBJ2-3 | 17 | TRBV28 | TGTGCCAGCAGTTTGGGGTCGGGTCAGGGGTACACAGATACGCAGTATTTT | CASSLGSGQGYTDTQYF
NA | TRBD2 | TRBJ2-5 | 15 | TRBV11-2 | TGTGCCAGCAGCTTAGTCGGGGGGAACCAAGAGACCCAGTACTTC | CASSLVGGNQETQYF
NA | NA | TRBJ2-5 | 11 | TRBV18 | TGTGCCAGCTCACATAAAGAGACCCAGTACTTC | CASSHKETQYF
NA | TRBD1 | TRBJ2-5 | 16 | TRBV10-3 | TGTGCCATCAGTGAGGGTGCCTGGACAGGGAGAGAGACCCAGTACTTC | CAISEGAWTGRETQYF
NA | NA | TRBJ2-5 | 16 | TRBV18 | TGTGCCAGCTCACCACTCGGGGAATCCATACAAGAGACCCAGTACTTC | CASSPLGESIQETQYF
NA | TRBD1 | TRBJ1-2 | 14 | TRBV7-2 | TGTGCCAGCAGCCCCGCCACAGGGGTCTACGGCTACACCTTC | CASSPATGVYGYTF
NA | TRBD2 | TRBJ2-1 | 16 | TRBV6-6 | TGTGCCAGCAGTTACATGATACTAGCGGGAGTTGCTGAGCAGTTCTTC | CASSYMILAGVAEQFF
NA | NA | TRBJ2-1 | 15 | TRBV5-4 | TGTGCCAGCAGCTTGGGTAGCAGCTCCTACAATGAGCAGTTCTTC | CASSLGSSSYNEQFF
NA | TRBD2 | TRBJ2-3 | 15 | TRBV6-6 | TGTGCCAGCAAGATCGACGGGAGGGGCACAGATACGCAGTATTTT | CASKIDGRGTDTQYF
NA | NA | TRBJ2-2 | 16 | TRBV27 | TGTGCCAGCAGTTTATCGGCCGGGACTCGCACCGGGGAGCTGTTTTTT | CASSLSAGTRTGELFF
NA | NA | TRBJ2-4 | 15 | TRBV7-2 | TGTGCCAGCAGCCCATGGAGCGAAGCCAAAAACATTCAGTACTTC | CASSPWSEAKNIQYF
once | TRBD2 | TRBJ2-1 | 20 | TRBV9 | TGTGCCAGCAGCGTAGCTGTGACGTCGGGACTAGCGGGAGAATACAATGAGCAGTTCTTC | CASSVAVTSGLAGEYNEQFF
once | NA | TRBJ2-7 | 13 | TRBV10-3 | TGTGCCATCACCTTTTCCAGAGGCTACGAGCAGTACTTC | CAITFSRGYEQYF
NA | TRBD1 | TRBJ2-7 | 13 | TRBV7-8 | TGTGCCAGCACCGTGACAGGGACCTACGAGCAGTACTTC | CASTVTGTYEQYF
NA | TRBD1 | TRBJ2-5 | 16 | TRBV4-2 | TGTGCCAGCAGCACGTGGACAGGGGGGGAGGAAGAGACCCAGTACTTC | CASSTWTGGEEETQYF
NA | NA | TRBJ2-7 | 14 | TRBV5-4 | TGTGCCAGCAGCCAGAGCGGTAGCTCCTACGAGCAGTACTTC | CASSQSGSSYEQYF
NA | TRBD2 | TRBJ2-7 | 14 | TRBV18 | TGTGCCAGCTCACCACTAGCGGGAGGCAACGAGCAGTACTTC | CASSPLAGGNEQYF
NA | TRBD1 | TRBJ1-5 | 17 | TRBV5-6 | TGTGCCAGCAGCTTCTACAGGGGGCTCGCTAACAATCAGCCCCAGCATTTT | CASSFYRGLANNQPQHF
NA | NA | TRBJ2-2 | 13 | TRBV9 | TGTGCCAGCAGGCCCCGGAGTACCGGGGAGCTGTTTTTT | CASRPRSTGELFF
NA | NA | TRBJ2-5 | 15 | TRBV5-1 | TGCGCCAGCAGCTTCGGCGGACTGGACCAAGAGACCCAGTACTTC | CASSFGGLDQETQYF
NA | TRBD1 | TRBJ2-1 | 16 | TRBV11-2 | TGTGCCAGCAGCCCAATACAGGGGGCTCTGGGGAATGAGCAGTTCTTC | CASSPIQGALGNEQFF
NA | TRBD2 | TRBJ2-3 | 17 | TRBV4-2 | TGTGCCAGCAGCCAGCGACTAGCGGGAGGAGGAAGAGATACGCAGTATTTT | CASSQRLAGGGRDTQYF
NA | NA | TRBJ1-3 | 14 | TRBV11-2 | TGTGCCAGCAGCTCAGGCAGCTCTGGAAACACCATATATTTT | CASSSGSSGNTIYF
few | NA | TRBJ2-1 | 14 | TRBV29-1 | TGCAGCGTTGGGGACATTAGCTCCTACAATGAGCAGTTCTTC | CSVGDISSYNEQFF